Below, 23 T cell receptor beta chains from the same sample are listed, as sequenced in a study of T-cell reconstitution after alpha-beta-depleted transplantation in children (dated by TCRdb to 2016 to 2017). Receptor amplification or capture employed PCR. The instrument was an Illumina HiSeq 2500. Molecular barcoding was employed in the preparation of TCR libraries, with unique molecular identifiers being used to normalize TCRbeta repertoire quantification. TCRdb itself trimmed the public reads at Q25 with fastp, ran MiXCR and retained productive beta chains. Each CDR3 protein gets just one entry, which takes the most common genes and DNA from the rows behind it. A total of around 45,000 distinct CDR3 sequences appear in this sample, roughly 52% of them only once. Together, the top ten hold around two fifths of the sample. This specimen's treatment or condition label, per the study, means: allogeneic hematopoietic cell transplantation with graft depleted of TCRalphabeta T cells and CD19 B cells.

The sample here was peripheral blood, taken before TCRalphabeta/CD19-depleted stem cell transplant. These receptors were taken from a boy under two years old with SCID, due to receive a stem cell transplant.

The chain links TRBV6-2 or TRBV6-3 to TRBJ1-1; 9 bases match TRBD1. The V gene's germline CDR1 is MNHEY and CDR2 SVGEGT. V shed 6 bases, J shed 7 bases, and the junction held 9 bases outside the gene matches. There are 14 residues in the CDR3. CDR3 sequence: CASSRLPGQGEAFF. The CDR3 region has the DNA TGTGCCAGCAGCAGACTACCGGGACAGGGTGAAGCTTTCTTT.

This chain uses TRBV20-1 with TRBJ2-4; 7 nucleotides line up with TRBD1. V shed 2 bases, J shed 8 bases, and the junction held 3 bases outside the gene matches. The CDR3 covers 12 residues. The germline CDR1 and CDR2 sequences are DFQATT and SNEGSKA (reference sequence). The CDR3 is CSARPTGDIQYF. The CDR3 nucleotides read TGCAGTGCTAGACCCACAGGGGACATTCAGTACTTC.

The chain combines TRBV5-6 with TRBJ1-3; tentatively, D is TRBD1 (6 bases). CDR1 and CDR2 (germline): SGHDT, YYEEEE. The CDR3 sequence is 16 residues long. Trimming left V 3 bases short and J 4 bases short, with 17 bases between. The CDR3 loop reads CASSSGRYGGGNTIYF. CDR3 in DNA: TGTGCCAGCAGCTCCGGGCGGTACGGGGGCGGAAACACCATATATTTT.

The gene calls are TRBV5-4 and TRBJ2-5; 8 bases are shared with TRBD2. Trimming cost V 3 bases and J 4 bases; bases outside gene matches: 11. Germline V gene lookup returns CDR1 SGHNT and CDR2 YYREEE (reference sequence). The CDR3 covers 16 residues. DNA of the CDR3: TGTGCCAGCAGCTGGGGACTAAGCGGGGGTGGAGAGACCCAGTACTTC. It yields the protein CASSWGLSGGGETQYF.

This chain joins TRBV20-1 and TRBJ1-3, with 7 bases matching TRBD1. This CDR3 contains 13 residues. The germline V gene has CDR1 DFQATT and CDR2 SNEGSKA (reference sequence). Unmatched junction bases numbered 3, after V lost 5 bases and J lost 2 bases. The CDR3 protein is CSALDRAGNTIYF. The CDR3 nucleotides are TGCAGTGCTCTCGACAGGGCTGGAAACACCATATATTTT.

The rearrangement joins TRBV20-1 to TRBJ2-1, with D possibly being TRBD1 (6 bases). This CDR3 comprises 16 residues. The ends were cut back, 6 bases at V and 0 bases at J, with 18 bases in the middle. CDR1 is DFQATT and CDR2 is SNEGSKA in the germline V gene (reference sequence). For the CDR3, the DNA is TGCAGTGCCCTGGGGGACAACTCGAGCTCCTACAATGAGCAGTTCTTC. Translation gives CSALGDNSSSYNEQFF.

This clonotype was counted only a few times. The gene calls are TRBV5-1 and TRBJ2-7, with D unclear. CDR1 SGHRS and CDR2 YFSETQ come from the germline V gene. V was cut by 0 bases and J by 0 bases, with 4 bases left in between. The CDR3 spans 13 residues. CDR3 loop: CASSLGSSYEQYF. CDR3 DNA: TGCGCCAGCAGCTTGGGGTCCTCCTACGAGCAGTACTTC.

Remarks on this clonotype: An end of the junction differs from the germline gene, which may be a read error. The chain carries TRBV6-1 and TRBJ2-5; D unclear. This CDR3 spans 14 amino acids. The germline V gene encodes CDR1 MNHNS and CDR2 SASEGT. CDR3 protein: CASREASPKETQYF. CDR3 DNA: TGTGCCAGCAGGGAAGCGAGCCCCAAAGAGACCCAGTACTTC.

The sample holds a few counts of this clonotype. The rearrangement links TRBV5-1 to TRBJ2-7; tentatively, D is TRBD2 (6 bases). CDR3 length: 15 residues. V shed 1 base and J shed 1 base, with 12 bases lying between them. Germline CDR1 is SGHRS and CDR2 is YFSETQ. In DNA, the CDR3 is TGCGCCAGCAGCTTGACTCCTAGCGTATCCTACGAGCAGTACTTC. Protein sequence: CASSLTPSVSYEQYF.

The rearrangement uses TRBV20-1 and TRBJ2-7, with TRBD1 as a possible D gene (5 bases). CDR1 DFQATT and CDR2 SNEGSKA come from the germline V gene (reference sequence). The CDR3 length is 15 residues. Trimming left V 3 bases short and J 2 bases short, with 17 bases between. CDR3 sequence reads: CSASPETATPYEQYF. DNA of the CDR3: TGCAGTGCTAGCCCGGAGACAGCCACCCCCTACGAGCAGTACTTC.

This clonotype occurred a few times. This chain uses TRBV6-5 with TRBJ2-7; TRBD1 matches 9 bases. Germline CDR1 MNHEY, CDR2 SVGAGI. The CDR3 spans 14 residues. The trim removed 4 bases at V and 5 bases at J, leaving 6 bases unmatched. In nucleotides, the CDR3 is TGTGCCAGCAGTTCCGGACAGGGGTTGGACGAGCAGTACTTC. Residues: CASSSGQGLDEQYF.

This rearrangement joins TRBV20-1 to TRBJ1-1; D is undetermined. The CDR3 loop spans 12 amino acids. V was cut by 2 bases and J by 3 bases, with 7 bases left in between. Germline V gene data show CDR1 as DFQATT and CDR2 as SNEGSKA (reference sequence). CDR3 loop: CSARKDHTEAFF. The CDR3 nucleotides are TGCAGTGCTAGAAAGGATCACACTGAAGCTTTCTTT.

V is TRBV6-1 and J is TRBJ2-3; weak D call: TRBD1 (5 bases). This CDR3 comprises 16 residues. V was cut by 6 bases and J by 2 bases, with 18 bases left in between. Germline V gene lookup returns CDR1 MNHNS and CDR2 SASEGT. CDR3 DNA sequence: TGTGCCAGCAGGGAAACAGGACCTAGACACACAGATACGCAGTATTTT. Translation gives CASRETGPRHTDTQYF.

The chain combines TRBV6-5 with TRBJ1-2, with 9 bases that match TRBD1. V trimming: 4 bases; J trimming: 5 bases; junction bases outside the gene matches: 8. Germline loops: CDR1 MNHEY, CDR2 SVGAGI. The length of the CDR3 is 15 residues. CDR3 DNA: TGTGCCAGCAGTTCTCCTGGACAGGGGAAGTATGGCTACACCTTC. It codes for CASSSPGQGKYGYTF.

This clonotype was counted only a few times. The rearrangement uses TRBV5-5 and TRBJ2-1; TRBD2 agrees at 8 bases. With V trimmed by 2 bases and J by 4 bases, 11 bases remained unmatched. This CDR3 is 17 amino acids long. From germline, CDR1 is SGHKS and CDR2 YYEKEE (reference sequence). The CDR3 region is CASSFRRVAGGYNEQFF. The CDR3 nucleotides read TGTGCCAGCAGCTTCCGTCGGGTTGCGGGGGGATACAATGAGCAGTTCTTC.

The chain links TRBV20-1 to TRBJ2-7; TRBD2 might be the D (6 bases). In germline, CDR1 is DFQATT, CDR2 SNEGSKA (reference sequence). V lost 0 bases and J lost 2, with 11 bases in between. This CDR3 has 14 amino acids. The CDR3 is CSARDWEVPYEQYF. The CDR3 nucleotides read TGCAGTGCTAGAGATTGGGAGGTCCCCTACGAGCAGTACTTC.

This chain joins TRBV13 and TRBJ1-2, with 11 bases that match TRBD1. The CDR3 loop spans 15 amino acids. V trimming: 4 bases; J trimming: 7 bases; junction bases outside the gene matches: 8. Germline CDR1 reads PRHDT; CDR2 reads FYEKMQ (reference sequence). This chain's CDR3 is CASSSRTGGEGGYTF. Here the CDR3 DNA reads TGTGCCAGCAGCTCAAGGACAGGGGGCGAGGGTGGCTACACCTTC.

CDR3 in amino acids: CASTKPGHRGDYGYTF. The CDR3 DNA follows: TGTGCCAGCACCAAACCGGGACATCGGGGCGACTATGGCTACACCTTC. The V and J genes are TRBV19 and TRBJ1-2; D is perhaps TRBD1 (6 bases). Germline V lookup: CDR1 LNHDA, CDR2 SQIVND (reference sequence). This CDR3 contains 16 residues. The V and J ends lost 9 bases and 3 bases respectively, with 23 bases between them.

This chain links TRBV20-1 with TRBJ2-1, with 11 bases that match TRBD2. The CDR3 is made up of 13 amino acids. The germline V gene encodes CDR1 DFQATT and CDR2 SNEGSKA (reference sequence). The junction had 6 bases not matched to a gene; V was cut back by 6 bases and J by 8 bases. The CDR3 here is CSARLAGKHEQFF. The CDR3 nucleotides read TGCAGTGCCCGACTAGCGGGGAAGCATGAGCAGTTCTTC.

The chain is built from TRBV20-1 and TRBJ2-5; tentative D call: TRBD2 (7 bases). The germline V gene encodes CDR1 DFQATT and CDR2 SNEGSKA (reference sequence). Trimming took 6 bases from V and 7 from J, leaving 18 bases between them. The CDR3 is made up of 13 amino acids. Here the CDR3 reads CSAFRAGAGTQYF. As DNA, the CDR3 is TGCAGTGCCTTTCGCGCGGGGGCCGGGACCCAGTACTTC.

The chain recombines TRBV11-1 with TRBJ2-1; 9 bases fit TRBD1. The length of the CDR3 is 18 residues. Germline-derived CDR1 and CDR2 are SGHAT and FQDESV (reference sequence). V lost 3 bases and J lost 1; bases outside the gene matches: 10. CDR3 nucleotide sequence: TGTGCCAGCAGCTTTGGGACAGGGCTTATTAGGTCCTACAATGAGCAGTTCTTC. It translates to CASSFGTGLIRSYNEQFF.

V gene TRBV6-2 or TRBV6-3 combines with J gene TRBJ2-2; D is undetermined. The CDR3 totals 12 residues. The V end was cut by 6 bases, the J end by 3 bases, with 5 bases between. From germline, CDR1 is MNHEY and CDR2 SVGEGT. The CDR3 is CASRLYTGELFF. In nucleotides, the CDR3 is TGTGCCAGCAGATTATACACCGGGGAGCTGTTTTTT.

The chain recombines TRBV20-1 with TRBJ1-6; 7 positions agree with TRBD1. The CDR3 extends over 14 amino acids. The germline CDR1 and CDR2 sequences are DFQATT and SNEGSKA (reference sequence). The V gene end was trimmed by 3 bases and the J gene end by 5 bases; junction bases not matched to a gene: 4. CDR3 in DNA: TGCAGTGCTAGTTCCGGGACAGATAATTCACCCCTCCACTTT. It encodes CSASSGTDNSPLHF.